A selection of T cell receptor beta chains follows, all from one sample in a study of blood T cell repertoires in COVID-19. Measured with immunoSEQ multiplex PCR; TCRdb has only the in-frame clones, and not every one. The sample has a few hundred thousand clones; roughly 85% are singletons. Sequenced: peripheral blood. Every receptor here comes from a human donor in a cohort sampled during active COVID-19. Both conserved end residues are part of each CDR3. Fields, in order: J gene, clone size, V gene, D gene, CDR3 DNA, CDR3 protein. A D gene is named only where the DNA matches it firmly. Not all rows give a size; the values are once, few, many and, for expanded clones, a class.

TRBJ2-2	NA	TRBV5-1	TRBD1	TGCGCCAGCAGCTTGCGTATCGGACAGGCTCACACCGGGGAGCTGTTTTTT	CASSLRIGQAHTGELFF
TRBJ1-4	NA	TRBV19	TRBD1	TGTGCCAGCCACAGGGGTTCCAATGAAAAACTGTTTTTT	CASHRGSNEKLFF
TRBJ1-1	NA	TRBV9	NA	TGTGCCAGCAGCGTAGGAGGAGACAACACTGAAGCTTTCTTT	CASSVGGDNTEAFF
TRBJ1-2	NA	TRBV20-1	NA	TGCAGTGCTAATGATTTCTCCGACTATGGCTACACCTTC	CSANDFSDYGYTF
TRBJ1-1	NA	TRBV5-6	NA	TGTGCCAGCAGCTCCAGGGGGAACACTGAAGCTTTCTTT	CASSSRGNTEAFF
TRBJ1-2	NA	TRBV2	TRBD1	TGTGCCAGCAGAATCGGACAGGGCGTCTATGGCTACACCTTC	CASRIGQGVYGYTF
TRBJ1-2	NA	TRBV24-1	TRBD1	TGTGCCACCAGTGGTAGGACAGGGGGAGGCTACACCTTC	CATSGRTGGGYTF
TRBJ1-5	once	TRBV30	TRBD1	TGTGCCTGGAGTGACCCCGGACAGGGCCGTCAGCCCCAGCATTTT	CAWSDPGQGRQPQHF
TRBJ2-2	NA	TRBV2	TRBD1	TGTGCCAGCATTCGGGACAGGGGGTTTACCGGGGAGCTGTTTTTT	CASIRDRGFTGELFF
TRBJ2-1	few	TRBV10-3	NA	TGTGCCATCAGTGAGGGGGCGGTGAAATCCTACAATGAGCAGTTCTTC	CAISEGAVKSYNEQFF
TRBJ2-2	NA	TRBV2	NA	TGTGCCAGCACCCTTACGGGACACCTAGGGACCGGGGAGCTGTTTTTT	CASTLTGHLGTGELFF
TRBJ1-6	NA	TRBV14	NA	TGTGCCAGCAGCCAAGTTCTTAATTCACCCCTCCACTTT	CASSQVLNSPLHF
TRBJ2-4	NA	TRBV18	NA	TGTGCCAGCTCACCTACACAGGGTCGAGGAAACATTCAGTACTTC	CASSPTQGRGNIQYF
TRBJ1-1	NA	TRBV6-4	NA	TGTGCCAGCAGGCCTACTTTTTCAGGGAGGGACACTGAAGCTTTCTTT	CASRPTFSGRDTEAFF
TRBJ2-6	NA	TRBV3-1/TRBV3-2	TRBD1	TGTGCCAGCAGCCAAGCGTTGGGACAGGGAATTTTCTCTGGGGCCAACGTCCTGACTTTC	CASSQALGQGIFSGANVLTF
TRBJ1-1	NA	TRBV5-1	NA	TGCGCCAGCAGCTTGGCGGAGGGAGGGGACACTGAAGCTTTCTTT	CASSLAEGGDTEAFF
TRBJ1-1	few	TRBV27	NA	TGTGCCAGCAGTTTATCTTTCGCGGCCTCCGGCAGCCCTGAAGCTTTCTTT	CASSLSFAASGSPEAFF
TRBJ1-4	NA	TRBV30	NA	TGTGCCTGGGGATTTGGGGCCAGGGAAAAACTGTTTTTT	CAWGFGAREKLFF
TRBJ1-1	NA	TRBV4-1	NA	TGCGCCAGCAGCCCACTTTCTTTGGTCCCCTCCTCCGGCACTGAAGCTTTCTTT	CASSPLSLVPSSGTEAFF
TRBJ1-5	NA	TRBV6-6	NA	TGTGCCAGCAAATACCGCTGGGAGAGCAATCAGCCCCAGCATTTT	CASKYRWESNQPQHF
TRBJ1-1	once	TRBV4-2	TRBD1	TGTGCCAGCAGCCCCTGGGACAGGGATAGCACTGAAGCTTTCTTT	CASSPWDRDSTEAFF
TRBJ1-1	NA	TRBV28	NA	TGTGCCAGCAGTCCCTCCAGGGATAGGGCTGAAGCTTTCTTT	CASSPSRDRAEAFF
TRBJ1-2	NA	TRBV30	TRBD1	TGTGCCTGGAGGGGACAGGGGGCCTATGGCTACACCTTC	CAWRGQGAYGYTF
TRBJ2-1	NA	TRBV12-3/TRBV12-4	NA	TGTGCCAGCAGTGTCCGCCAGGGAGAGCAGTTCTTC	CASSVRQGEQFF
TRBJ2-1	NA	TRBV9	NA	TGTGCCAGCACCAACGACCCTAGAGACTACAATGAGCAGTTCTTC	CASTNDPRDYNEQFF
TRBJ2-1	NA	TRBV11-3	TRBD1	TGTGCCAGCAGCTTAGGGGACAGGGGGCGGAATGAGCAGTTCTTC	CASSLGDRGRNEQFF
TRBJ1-1	NA	TRBV5-1	NA	TGCGCCAGCAGCTTGGGGACAGCGAACACTGAAGCTTTCTTT	CASSLGTANTEAFF
TRBJ1-4	NA	TRBV5-1	NA	TGCGCCAGCAGCTTGGGGAGGGGAGAGGGAGAAAAACTGTTTTTT	CASSLGRGEGEKLFF
TRBJ1-6	NA	TRBV5-1	NA	TGCGCCAGCAGCTTGGTTCGGGGTTATAATTCACCCCTCCACTTT	CASSLVRGYNSPLHF
TRBJ1-1	NA	TRBV19	NA	TGTGCCAGTAAGGGGCGGCTGAACACTGAAGCTTTCTTT	CASKGRLNTEAFF
TRBJ2-1	NA	TRBV19	NA	TGTGCCAGTTATAACAGGGGAGGCTACTACAATGAGCAGTTCTTC	CASYNRGGYYNEQFF
TRBJ1-2	NA	TRBV20-1	NA	TGCAGTGCTAGATCCGCGTATGGCTACACCTTC	CSARSAYGYTF
TRBJ2-3	once	TRBV5-1	TRBD2	TGCGCCAGCAGCTTAGCGGGGGCTAGCACAGATACGCAGTATTTT	CASSLAGASTDTQYF
TRBJ2-6	once	TRBV3-1/TRBV3-2	NA	TGTGCCAGCAGCCAAGAAGGTCAACTAGCTACTGGGGCCAACGTCCTGACTTTC	CASSQEGQLATGANVLTF
TRBJ2-1	NA	TRBV7-9	TRBD2	TGTGCCAGCAGCATGACAAGGACTAGCGGTTACAATGAGCAGTTCTTC	CASSMTRTSGYNEQFF
TRBJ1-4	NA	TRBV7-8	TRBD1	TGTGCCAGCAGCTTAGCCGGGACAGGAACTGAAAAACTGTTTTTT	CASSLAGTGTEKLFF